The source of this T cell receptor (beta chain) is a study of T cells in Graves' hyperthyroidism and ophthalmopathy. This CDR3 has 12 amino acids. Trimming stripped 2 bases from V and 3 bases from J, with 5 bases between. CDR1 and CDR2 (germline): MNHNS, SASEGT. This clonotype came up a few times. These patients, aged 18 to 65, had recently diagnosed hyperthyroidism lasting under 2 months. Researchers took RNA transcripts and amplified the TCR beta CDR3 regions from them. When the TCR CDR3 underwent first-round RT-PCR, the HTBI primer set was used. TCRdb re-analysed the multiplex PCR reads in MiXCR, keeping a single row per CDR3 protein. The data hold approximately 360,000 distinct CDR3 sequences, with 20% to 25% observed a single time.

The specimen sequenced was blood. The rearrangement links TRBV6-1 to TRBJ2-7; D is unclear. The TCR was taken from a man aged 45-65 years with Graves' hyperthyroidism. The CDR3 bases are TGTGCCAGCAGTGAATTCAGCTACGAGCAGTACTTC. Translation: CASSEFSYEQYF.